This entry features one T cell receptor beta chain sequence. Its antigen is currently unknown. This record comes from a study of T cells after yellow fever vaccination. General observations from the study: Boosting was followed by the reappearance of most primary-vaccination clones (about 96% CD4, under 90% CD8). Abundant clonotypes (contaminants from the bulk population) could be present in FACS-sorted repertoires. CD4 and CD8 compartments shared a small share of clonotypes.

This CDR3 is built from 14 residues. CDR1 is DFQATT, CDR2 SNEGSKA, per germline (reference sequence). V was trimmed by 0 bases and J by 10 bases, leaving 15 bases between them. Making TCR cDNA involved 5'RACE template switching, which added UMIs and a universal primer site. Each CDR3 protein gets one entry after TCRdb re-called the 5' RACE reads with MiXCR. Altogether about 220,000 distinct CDR3 sequences are present, around 6.7% being singletons, with the ten largest covering around 1%. The sample was CD4+ T cells sorted from PBMCs, taken on the day of the yellow fever booster vaccination. This chain links TRBV20-1 with TRBJ1-4; D is unclear. This clonotype originated in a man younger than 45 who received the YFV17D yellow fever vaccine. For the CDR3, the DNA is TGCAGTGCTAGAGATCCGGTCACCCCCGGAAAACTGTTTTTT. This translates into CSARDPVTPGKLFF.